This TCR beta chain is from a study of radiotherapy plus CTLA-4 blockade in lung cancer. Background on the study: The study recorded objective responses in about 20% of patients and disease control in about 31%.

The CDR3 is made up of 16 amino acids. Germline assignment: CDR1 MDHEN and CDR2 SYDVKM. J gave up 7 bases and V 5 bases, and 14 bases lay outside the gene matches. General study results and limits: There was expansion of tumor-derived TCR clones in blood after radiotherapy plus ipilimumab. Early blood T cell clone dynamics reportedly forecast response best, with interferon-beta.

Using immunoSEQ multiplex PCR, the repertoire was profiled, and TCRdb retains in-frame clones only, with some absent. Of 55,000 to 65,000 clones listed, 60% to 80% are singletons. Each patient with chemo-refractory metastatic non-small-cell lung cancer was treated with focal radiation plus CTLA-4 blockade using ipilimumab. As concerns this clone: Its cognate antigen is unknown.

The chain links TRBV28 to TRBJ2-1; 7 nucleotides agree with TRBD2. The specimen was peripheral blood, collected from a patient treated with radiotherapy plus ipilimumab. This receptor was taken from a human donor with non-small cell lung cancer who had a complete response to radiotherapy plus ipilimumab. For the CDR3, the DNA is TGTGCCAGCAGTCCCTCCGGGCGGGAGAGGGTTAATGAGCAGTTCTTC. This codes for CASSPSGRERVNEQFF.